This record looks at one TCR beta chain sequence and its context. Germline V gene data show CDR1 as MNHEY and CDR2 as SVGEGT. CDR3 length: 14 amino acids. J gave up 9 bases and V 4 bases, and 4 bases lay outside the gene matches. Only in-frame clones appear in the TCRdb table, and some are missing; sequencing was by immunoSEQ multiplex PCR. Found here are under 250,000 clones, 65% to 90% of them singletons; the top ten hold about 8.2%. This specimen comes from a study of blood T cell repertoires in COVID-19. On the study more broadly: Some COVID-19 samples were acute and others convalescent; all came from the United States, Italy and Spain. In each case, the material was cDNA or gDNA derived from T cells, B-cell-depleted T cells, or PBMCs.

The cohort comprised adults aged roughly 18 to 95 years residing in 20 to 25 US areas. The chain uses TRBV6-2 or TRBV6-3 and TRBJ1-6, with 9 positions matching TRBD1. The sample consisted of PBMCs or T cells enriched from blood (not recorded which). The receptor's source is a woman between 50 and 59 years old with acute COVID-19. This CDR3 reads CASSSGQGISPLHF. DNA of the CDR3: TGTGCCAGCAGTTCCGGACAGGGGATTTCACCCCTCCACTTT.